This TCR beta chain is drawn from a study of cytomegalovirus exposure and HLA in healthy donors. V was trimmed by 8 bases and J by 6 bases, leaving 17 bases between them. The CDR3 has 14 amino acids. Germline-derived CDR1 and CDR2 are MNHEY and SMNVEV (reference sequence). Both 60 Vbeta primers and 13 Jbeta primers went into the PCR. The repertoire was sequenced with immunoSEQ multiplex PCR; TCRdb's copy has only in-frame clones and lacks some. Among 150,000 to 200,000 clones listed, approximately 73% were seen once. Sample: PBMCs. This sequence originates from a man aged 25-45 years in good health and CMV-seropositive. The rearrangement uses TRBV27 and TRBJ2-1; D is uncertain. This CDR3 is CASAEPTKRNEQFF. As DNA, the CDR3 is TGTGCCAGCGCAGAACCAACCAAACGCAATGAGCAGTTCTTC.